This TCR beta chain was recovered during a study of OX40 agonist ivuxolimab in advanced cancers. With regard to the full study: Ivuxolimab, which targeted the costimulatory receptor OX40 (CD134), was an agonistic, fully human IgG2 monoclonal antibody. Intravenous ivuxolimab was administered to patients every 2 weeks at six dose levels: 0.01, 0.1, 0.3, 1.5, 3 and 10 mg/kg. Of the 50 to 55 dose-escalation patients, hepatocellular carcinoma was present in about 20, melanoma in roughly 15, renal cell carcinoma in 9 and head and neck cancer in 9. In the dose-escalation cohort, nearly 85% of patients were male, and the mean age was 60 years with a range of roughly 20 to 85. Patients were allowed to have had prior anti-PD-1, anti-PD-L1 or anti-CTLA-4 therapy, and 30% to 40% of the dose-escalation patients had previously received checkpoint inhibitors. Partial responses were achieved by three dose-escalation patients, of whom one had hepatocellular carcinoma and two had cutaneous melanoma. The point of sequencing TCRbeta in the periphery was to test whether ivuxolimab changed TCR sequence diversity and drove clonal T-cell expansion. The paper covers the monotherapy dose-escalation part of the phase I ivuxolimab trial, which included N ≈ 50 patients.

The CDR3 spans 15 residues, from the cysteine through the phenylalanine. The kept DNA is CDR3 alone, 45 bases in frame from the first base. Based on the germline V gene, the CDR1 and CDR2 sequences are MNHEY and SVGAGI. Between the V and J ends, shortened by 6 bases and 4 bases respectively, the junction contains 15 bases. Of note for this clone: It has no known antigen specificity. The input lacks base qualities; no much larger clone sits a single base away.

Genomic DNA was isolated from the sorted cells so that the TCRbeta CDR3 region could be sequenced. TCRbeta CDR3 regions were sequenced using the immunoSEQ Assay. The table comes from immuneACCESS by way of TCRdb, which keeps in-frame sequences with V and J called. Part of the clones is missing from these tables; in studies checked, under half for an unresolved V gene and the rest for unknown reasons. The sample profile shows 65,000 to 95,000 clones; approximately 90% of them were found once. Together, the top ten hold around 5.1% of the sample. The paper's findings and limits, for the study overall: At doses of 0.1 to 3.0 mg/kg, clonal expansion of both CD4+ and CD8+ T cells in blood was seen between baseline and week 6. The antigen specificity of the clonally expanded peripheral T cells was not determined. Partial responders in the 0.1-3.0 mg/kg groups had among the lowest normalized peripheral clonal expansion, especially among CD8+ T cells. Low levels of normalized T-cell clonal expansion were also seen in some patients who did not respond. After ivuxolimab, expanded clones were on average more numerous among CD8+ T cells than among CD4+ T cells.

Patients with a history of autoimmune disease or receiving systemic immunosuppression were excluded from the trial. In every dose cohort, peripheral blood was drawn for TCR sequencing at baseline, cycle 4 day 1, and cycle 7 day 1. The samples were taken from a phase I, first-in-human, multicenter, open-label dose-escalation trial of ivuxolimab. The trial enrolled adults with locally advanced or metastatic head and neck squamous cell, hepatocellular, melanoma or renal cell carcinoma. Before TCR sequencing, CD4+ T cells and CD8+ T cells from peripheral blood were sorted into separate populations. The sequence links TRBV6-5 to TRBJ2-2; TRBD2 is possibly the D segment (5 matching bases). The specimen comprised CD4+ or CD8+ T cells sorted from blood, sampled in a trial of the OX40 agonist ivuxolimab. The clonotype was recovered from an adult with an advanced solid tumor such as melanoma, head and neck, liver or kidney cancer. In nucleotide form, the sequence is TGTGCCAGCAGGCTATTGGATCGGGGCACCGGGGAGCTGTTTTTT. Its translation is CASRLLDRGTGELFF.